This T cell receptor (beta chain) appears in the sequencing data of a study of blood T cell repertoires in COVID-19. Study context: The United States, Italy and Spain were the sources of the acute and convalescent COVID-19 samples. PBMCs, B-cell-depleted T cells, or T cells were the source of the cDNA or gDNA that made up the material.

Study processing details: Amplification from reference gene primers served as the basis for estimated nucleated cell counts. Generated by immunoSEQ multiplex PCR, the TCRdb table keeps only in-frame clones and is missing some. The DNA was the basis for D and trimming; V, J and clone size are from that table. Among more than 110,000 clones listed, around 85% were seen once. Trimming left V 5 bases short and J 0 bases short, with 5 bases between. Germline V CDR1 and CDR2: MRHNA, SNTAGT. This CDR3 comprises 14 residues. The sample taken for sequencing was peripheral blood. The origin of this receptor is a man over 45 with acute or convalescent COVID-19. The chain recombines TRBV6-4 with TRBJ2-6; D uncertain. CDR3 nucleotides: TGTGCCAGCAGTACGGGCTCTGGGGCCAACGTCCTGACTTTC. This codes for CASSTGSGANVLTF.